Listed here are 22 T cell receptor beta chains from one sample, sequenced in a study of shared clonotypes between healthy human individuals. Clones were read by immunoSEQ multiplex PCR, and TCRdb kept only the in-frame ones, dropping some. The repertoire includes a few hundred thousand clones, about 96% of them detected once, and around 0.32% sits in the top ten. Source material: memory CD8+ T cells sorted from blood. The subset: CD45RO+ cells pooled with CCR7-negative TemRA cells. These receptors were taken from a man aged 25 to 40 in good health.

This chain joins TRBV15 and TRBJ2-3, with 7 bases lining up with TRBD2. J gave up 2 bases and V 1 base, and 6 bases lay outside the gene matches. CDR1 LNHNV and CDR2 YYDKDF come from the germline V gene (reference sequence). This CDR3 spans 16 amino acids. CDR3 bases: TGTGCCACCAGCAGAGGGCTAGCGGTAGTCACAGATACGCAGTATTTT. This encodes CATSRGLAVVTDTQYF.

J is TRBJ2-1 and V is TRBV9; 8 bases align to TRBD2. CDR3 size: 15 residues. V lost 3 bases and J lost 6; bases outside the gene matches: 8. From germline, CDR1 is SGDLS and CDR2 YYNGEE. As DNA, the CDR3 is TGTGCCAGCAGCGCAGTGACTAGCGCGGGCAATGAGCAGTTCTTC. Its translation: CASSAVTSAGNEQFF.

The rearrangement joins TRBV28 to TRBJ2-7; maybe TRBD1 (6 bases). The CDR3 runs 13 residues. The V gene lost 8 bases and the J gene lost 2 bases, with 13 bases spanning the gap. From germline, CDR1 is MDHEN and CDR2 SYDVKM. CDR3 amino acids: CASLPGQAYEQYF. CDR3 coding DNA: TGTGCCAGCCTGCCGGGACAAGCCTACGAGCAGTACTTC.

The CDR3 DNA follows: TGTGCCAGCAGCGGGCTGAGGCTGGACGGGGCTTTCTTT. Residues: CASSGLRLDGAFF. This sequence joins TRBV27 and TRBJ1-1; D not certain. Trimming took off 6 bases at V and 11 bases at J, with 19 bases between the two ends. This CDR3 spans 13 amino acids. Germline-derived CDR1 and CDR2 are MNHEY and SMNVEV (reference sequence).

The chain uses TRBV5-6 and TRBJ2-3; D unclear. Trimming stripped 0 bases from V and 2 bases from J, with 7 bases between. Germline CDR1 reads SGHDT; CDR2 reads YYEEEE. CDR3 length: 14 amino acids. The CDR3 region is CASSLVQATDTQYF. The CDR3 DNA reads TGTGCCAGCAGCTTGGTCCAGGCCACAGATACGCAGTATTTT.

The chain combines TRBV7-9 with TRBJ1-2, with D uncertain. Trimming pared 1 base from V and 0 bases from J, leaving 9 bases between. This CDR3 spans 15 amino acids. Germline loops: CDR1 SEHNR, CDR2 FQNEAQ (reference sequence). The CDR3 here is CASSLVGAANYGYTF. The CDR3 DNA reads TGTGCCAGCAGCTTAGTCGGTGCAGCTAACTATGGCTACACCTTC.

The V call is TRBV30, the J call TRBJ2-5; 15 bases line up with TRBD2. The ends lost 3 bases at V and 5 bases at J; junction bases unmatched: 7. CDR1 is GTSNPN and CDR2 is SVGIG in the germline V gene (reference sequence). The CDR3 is 16 amino acids. CDR3 protein: CAWRGLAGGYGETQYF. The CDR3 region has the DNA TGTGCCTGGAGAGGACTAGCGGGAGGGTACGGGGAGACCCAGTACTTC.

The chain links TRBV5-1 to TRBJ2-3; TRBD1 agrees at 9 bases. Germline V gives CDR1 SGHRS, CDR2 YFSETQ. Trimming removed 2 bases from V and 4 bases from J; junction bases left unmatched: 5. The CDR3 spans 15 residues. The CDR3 sequence: CASSFGTGRSDTQYF. CDR3 nucleotide sequence: TGCGCCAGCAGCTTCGGGACAGGGCGATCAGATACGCAGTATTTT.

V and J are TRBV4-2 and TRBJ2-7; 9 nucleotides line up with TRBD1. The V and J ends lost 6 bases and 0 bases, in that order; junction bases with no gene match: 9. The CDR3 extends over 16 amino acids. Germline loops: CDR1 LGHNA, CDR2 YNFKEQ. The CDR3 DNA reads TGTGCCAGCAGTACAAGAGAGGGACAGGGCTCCTACGAGCAGTACTTC. Its protein product is CASSTREGQGSYEQYF.

This rearrangement joins TRBV7-9 to TRBJ2-3, with 9 bases identical to TRBD2. The CDR3 has 17 amino acids. Germline V lookup: CDR1 SEHNR, CDR2 FQNEAQ (reference sequence). V lost 8 bases to trimming and J lost 1 base; unmatched junction nucleotides: 13. In nucleotides, the CDR3 is TGTGCCAGCGCCCCTTCTCCTAGCGGGATGGGCACAGATACGCAGTATTTT. As protein: CASAPSPSGMGTDTQYF.

The J gene is TRBJ2-7, the V gene TRBV28; perhaps TRBD2 as D (5 bases). V dropped 5 bases and J dropped 2 bases, with 10 bases sitting between them. There are 13 residues in the CDR3. CDR1 MDHEN and CDR2 SYDVKM come from the germline V gene. The CDR3 nucleotides are TGTGCCAGCAGTCAGGACTTCCCCTACGAGCAGTACTTC. This encodes CASSQDFPYEQYF.

The rearrangement joins TRBV9 to TRBJ1-2, with 10 bases identical to TRBD1. CDR3 length: 14 amino acids. Trimming cost V 3 bases and J 4 bases; bases outside gene matches: 3. CDR1 SGDLS and CDR2 YYNGEE come from the germline V gene. As DNA, the CDR3 is TGTGCCAGCAGCGGCGGACAGGGGGTCTATGGCTACACCTTC. It translates to CASSGGQGVYGYTF.

The chain recombines TRBV19 with TRBJ1-5; possibly TRBD1 for D (6 bases). The length of the CDR3 is 16 residues. Trimming left V 2 bases short and J 1 base short, with 12 bases between. In germline, CDR1 is LNHDA, CDR2 SQIVND (reference sequence). The CDR3 here is CASSISGRGSNQPQHF. The CDR3 DNA is TGTGCCAGTAGTATATCTGGCAGGGGAAGCAATCAGCCCCAGCATTTT.

The rearrangement uses TRBV6-5 and TRBJ1-5, with D uncertain. Germline loops: CDR1 MNHEY, CDR2 SVGAGI. The CDR3 extends over 14 amino acids. The ends were cut back, 5 bases at V and 4 bases at J, with 12 bases in the middle. Here the CDR3 reads CASSSTGFNQPQHF. The CDR3, as DNA: TGTGCCAGCAGTAGCACGGGGTTTAATCAGCCCCAGCATTTT.

V and J are TRBV28 and TRBJ1-2; D might be TRBD1 (5 bases). V shed 7 bases and J shed 4 bases, with 16 bases lying between them. Germline V gene lookup returns CDR1 MDHEN and CDR2 SYDVKM. The CDR3 loop spans 14 amino acids. CDR3 nucleotides: TGTGCCAGCACCTCAAATAGACAGCTCTATGGCTACACCTTC. Translation gives CASTSNRQLYGYTF.

The rearrangement uses TRBV6-1 and TRBJ2-5, with 12 bases identical to TRBD2. The CDR3 runs 18 residues. CDR1 is MNHNS, CDR2 SASEGT, per germline. V was pared by 4 bases and J by 5 bases, with 14 bases of the junction left unmatched. CDR3 sequence: CASSADGLAGPQEETQYF. The CDR3 region has the DNA TGTGCCAGCAGTGCTGATGGACTAGCGGGGCCCCAAGAGGAGACCCAGTACTTC.

CDR3: CASSQEGNEQFF. The CDR3, as DNA: TGTGCCAGCAGCCAAGAAGGGAATGAGCAGTTCTTC. The V call is TRBV4-2, the J call TRBJ2-1; unclear D gene. The germline V gene has CDR1 LGHNA and CDR2 YNFKEQ. The CDR3 contains 12 residues. V dropped 0 bases and J dropped 7 bases, with 4 bases sitting between them.

J is TRBJ2-7 and V is TRBV6-1; D may be TRBD2 (6 bases). V dropped 8 bases and J dropped 0 bases, with 14 bases sitting between them. The CDR3 consists of 14 residues. CDR1 is MNHNS, CDR2 SASEGT, per germline. The CDR3 sequence: CASLGSTSSYEQYF. The CDR3 nucleotides are TGTGCCAGCTTAGGATCGACTAGCTCCTACGAGCAGTACTTC.

This clone was recorded only once. The J gene is TRBJ2-7, the V gene TRBV29-1, with 7 bases lining up with TRBD1. The CDR3 totals 13 residues. Germline V gene data show CDR1 as SQVTM and CDR2 as ANQGSEA. V shed 6 bases, J shed 2 bases, and the junction held 7 bases outside the gene matches. The CDR3 DNA reads TGCAGCGTCCTCCCCACAGGGGCCTACGAGCAGTACTTC. Translating gives CSVLPTGAYEQYF.

The chain joins TRBV29-1 to TRBJ1-5, with a possible D match to TRBD1 (6 bases). The CDR3 runs to 15 residues. V was shortened by 6 bases and J by 3 bases, with 18 bases between the two germline ends. The germline gives CDR1 SQVTM, CDR2 ANQGSEA. The CDR3 coding sequence is TGCAGCGTAGCCCTGGGACAAGGAAACAATCAGCCCCAGCATTTT. It specifies CSVALGQGNNQPQHF.

This rearrangement joins TRBV7-2 to TRBJ2-1; the match to TRBD2 covers 8 bases. V lost 5 bases and J lost 1; bases outside the gene matches: 13. The V gene's germline CDR1 is SGHTA and CDR2 FQGNSA. The CDR3 spans 18 residues. The chain's CDR3 is CASSALRTSPTSYNEQFF. The CDR3 DNA follows: TGTGCCAGCAGCGCCCTACGGACTAGCCCGACTTCCTACAATGAGCAGTTCTTC.

The chain employs TRBV6-1 and TRBJ1-2; D possibly corresponds to TRBD1 (5 bases). The CDR3 covers 16 residues. Trimming shortened V by 3 bases and J by 3 bases, and 17 bases separated the two germline ends. Germline CDR1 is MNHNS and CDR2 is SASEGT. The CDR3 DNA is TGTGCCAGCAGTGAGGGGCCGACCCCCATGTACTATGGCTACACCTTC. This translates into CASSEGPTPMYYGYTF.